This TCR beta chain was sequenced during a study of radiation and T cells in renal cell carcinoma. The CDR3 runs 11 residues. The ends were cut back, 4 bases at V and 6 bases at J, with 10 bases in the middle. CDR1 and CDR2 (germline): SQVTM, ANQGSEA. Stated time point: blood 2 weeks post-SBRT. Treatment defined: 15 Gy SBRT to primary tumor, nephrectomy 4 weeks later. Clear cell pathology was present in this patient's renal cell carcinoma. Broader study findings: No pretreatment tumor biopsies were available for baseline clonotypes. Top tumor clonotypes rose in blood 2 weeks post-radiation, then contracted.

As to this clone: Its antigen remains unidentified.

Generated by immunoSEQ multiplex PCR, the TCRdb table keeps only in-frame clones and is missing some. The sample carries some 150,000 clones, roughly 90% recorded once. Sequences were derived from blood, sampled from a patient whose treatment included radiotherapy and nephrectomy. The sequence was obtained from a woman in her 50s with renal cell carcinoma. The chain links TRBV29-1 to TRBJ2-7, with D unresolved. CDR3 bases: TGCAGCGTTGTGGTTCTTGGCGAGCAGTACTTC. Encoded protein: CSVVVLGEQYF.